This T cell receptor (beta chain) stems from a study of HIV-infected patients and healthy controls. With 5 bases removed from V and 3 bases from J, the gap between germline ends came to 16 bases. Germline V gene lookup returns CDR1 SGDLS and CDR2 YYNGEE. This CDR3 has 15 amino acids. In this sample, this clonotype turned up many times. Each CDR3 protein gets one entry after TCRdb re-called the 5' RACE reads with MiXCR. The repertoire consists of about 18,000 distinct CDR3 sequences, with less than 20% occurring once and the leading ten covering around 22%. This chain uses TRBV9 with TRBJ2-3; no firm D call. Sequenced material: CD8+ T cells from blood. The TCR originated in a human donor in good health. The CDR3 is CASRQPRDPTDTQYF. The CDR3 DNA is TGTGCCAGCAGACAACCTAGGGATCCGACAGATACGCAGTATTTT.